This TCR beta chain was captured in a study of cytomegalovirus exposure and HLA in healthy donors. Across the whole study: An earlier analysis found fewer than 140 million unique TCR beta sequences from approximately 190 million T cells. Counted in an early data release were 85 million or so unique TCRs from HLA-typed donors.

V shed 6 bases and J 8 bases; nucleotides not matched to a gene: 8. There are 13 residues in the CDR3. Germline V gives CDR1 SNHLY, CDR2 FYNNEI. The PCR ran on 60 Vbeta and 13 Jbeta primers. This table comes from immunoSEQ multiplex PCR, and its TCRdb copy is limited to in-frame clones, with some not included. Of approximately 130,000 clones listed, approximately 80% are singletons. This chain uses TRBV2 with TRBJ1-2; 8 nucleotides agree with TRBD1. Sequencing was done on a sample of PBMCs. The TCR comes from a girl aged 2-9 years in good health and CMV-seronegative. DNA of the CDR3: TGTGCCAGCAGGCGGACAGGGATGGGCGGCTACACCTTC. Its translation: CASRRTGMGGYTF.